This T cell receptor beta chain derives from a study of cytomegalovirus exposure and HLA in healthy donors. Study at large: Roughly 80 million unique TCRs from HLA-typed donors made up an early data release. Findings and caveats of the study: Among the most significant clusters, several appeared linked to common viral pathogens in a later analysis. Donor immune exposure was known only as CMV serostatus.

A note on this clone: No antigen is known for it.

When sampled, the donors appeared nominally healthy, though they likely had unrecorded immune exposures. Amplification used 60 Vbeta primers and 13 Jbeta primers. TCRdb's table, derived via immunoSEQ multiplex PCR, lists solely in-frame clones and lacks some. This repertoire includes some 120,000 clones. The CDR3 covers 16 residues. Germline CDR1 reads SGHRS; CDR2 reads YFSETQ. J was trimmed by 1 base and V by 2 bases; bases with no gene match: 6. V is TRBV5-1 and J is TRBJ2-3; 8 bases are a match to TRBD1. The TCR comes from a man between 25 and 39 years old in good health and CMV-seronegative. Material for sequencing was PBMCs. CDR3 bases: TGCGCCAGCAGCTTCGGACAGGGAGTCGGCACAGATACGCAGTATTTT. Its protein product is CASSFGQGVGTDTQYF.